This T cell receptor (beta chain) comes out of a study of blood T cell repertoires in COVID-19. Study in general: Samples of COVID-19 (acute and convalescent) were obtained from the United States, Italy and Spain. From T cells, B-cell-depleted T cells, or PBMCs came the material, which was cDNA or gDNA.

The CDR3 loop spans 16 amino acids. The germline CDR1 and CDR2 sequences are LNHDA and SQIVND (reference sequence). Trimming removed 4 bases from V and 8 bases from J; junction bases left unmatched: 11. In the original processing: Cell counts per sample came from amplifying reference gene primers. Repertoires were generated with immunoSEQ multiplex PCR, while TCRdb's copy carries only in-frame clones and drops some. The V and J calls and clone size are taken from that table; D and trimming were inferred from the DNA. Of about 380,000 clones listed, roughly 77% are singletons. The sequence was collected from a human donor with acute or convalescent COVID-19. The donor label of this sample is uncertain. The V call is TRBV19, the J call TRBJ2-3; TRBD2 agrees at 11 bases. The sequenced sample consisted of peripheral blood. DNA for the CDR3: TGTGCCAGTAGTAGCAATAGCGGGAGGGCCACCGGTACGCAGTATTTT. Its protein product is CASSSNSGRATGTQYF.